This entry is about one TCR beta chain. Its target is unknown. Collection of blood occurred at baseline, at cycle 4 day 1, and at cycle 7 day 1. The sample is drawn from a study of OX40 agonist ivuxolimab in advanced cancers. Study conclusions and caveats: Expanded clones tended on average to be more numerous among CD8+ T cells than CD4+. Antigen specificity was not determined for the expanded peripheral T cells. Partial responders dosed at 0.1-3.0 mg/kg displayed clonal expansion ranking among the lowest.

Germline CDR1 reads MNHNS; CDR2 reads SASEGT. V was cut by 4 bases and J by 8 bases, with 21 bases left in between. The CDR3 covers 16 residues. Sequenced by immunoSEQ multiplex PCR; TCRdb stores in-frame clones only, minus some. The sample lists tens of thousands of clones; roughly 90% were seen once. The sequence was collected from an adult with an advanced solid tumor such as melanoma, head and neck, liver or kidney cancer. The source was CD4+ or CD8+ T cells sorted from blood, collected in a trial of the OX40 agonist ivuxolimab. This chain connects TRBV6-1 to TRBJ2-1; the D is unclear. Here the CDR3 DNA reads TGTGCCAGCAGTGTCCGGAGTAATCCCCAGACCGATGAGCAGTTCTTC. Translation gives CASSVRSNPQTDEQFF.